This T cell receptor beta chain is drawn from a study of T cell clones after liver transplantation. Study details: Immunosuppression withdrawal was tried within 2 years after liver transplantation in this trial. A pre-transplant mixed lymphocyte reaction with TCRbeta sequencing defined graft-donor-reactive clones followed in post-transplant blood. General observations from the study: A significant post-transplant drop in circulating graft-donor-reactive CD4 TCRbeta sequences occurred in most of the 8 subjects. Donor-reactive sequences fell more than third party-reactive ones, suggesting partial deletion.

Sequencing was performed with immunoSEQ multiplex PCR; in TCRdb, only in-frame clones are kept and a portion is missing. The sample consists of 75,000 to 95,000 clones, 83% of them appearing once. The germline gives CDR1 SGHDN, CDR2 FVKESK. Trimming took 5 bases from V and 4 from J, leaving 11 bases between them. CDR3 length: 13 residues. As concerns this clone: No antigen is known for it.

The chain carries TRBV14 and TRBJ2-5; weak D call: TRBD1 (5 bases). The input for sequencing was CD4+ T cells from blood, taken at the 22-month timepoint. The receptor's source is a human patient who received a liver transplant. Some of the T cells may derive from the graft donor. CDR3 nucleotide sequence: TGTGCCAGCAGCACCAGGGTCGTAGAGACCCAGTACTTC. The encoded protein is CASSTRVVETQYF.